The 5 T cell receptor beta chains below come from one sample, sequenced in a study of CD8 T cells in Susac syndrome. With random hexamers, roughly 0.45 to 1 ug RNA was reverse transcribed. TCRdb recomputed calls from the immunoSEQ multiplex PCR reads with MiXCR, one row per CDR3 protein. Among approximately 76,000 distinct CDR3 sequences listed, around 96% were seen once. Sequenced input: CD8+ T cells from PBMCs. The source is a human donor with multiple sclerosis.

The chain is built from TRBV29-1 and TRBJ1-1; a possible D gene is TRBD1 (6 bases). Germline values: CDR1 SQVTM, CDR2 ANQGSEA. The CDR3 has 13 amino acids. Trimming removed 4 bases at V and 3 bases at J, with 12 bases between. The CDR3 nucleotides read TGCAGCGTTGTCAACAGGGTGGACACTGAAGCTTTCTTT. Protein product: CSVVNRVDTEAFF.

The CDR3 DNA follows: TGTGCCAGCAGCGCAGGGGCGGGAGGTCCCGACGAGCAGTACTTC. Translation: CASSAGAGGPDEQYF. This chain connects TRBV7-9 to TRBJ2-7; TRBD2 matches 8 bases. CDR1 is SEHNR, CDR2 FQNEAQ, per germline (reference sequence). This CDR3 contains 15 residues. Trimming took 5 bases from V and 5 from J; bases not matched to a gene: 11.

The chain employs TRBV25-1 and TRBJ1-3; D ambiguous. In germline, CDR1 is MGHDK, CDR2 SYGVNS. Trimming removed 11 bases at V and 8 bases at J, with 10 bases between. There are 10 residues in the CDR3. The CDR3 is CASEGDTIYF. The CDR3 DNA reads TGTGCCTCCGAGGGAGACACCATATATTTT.

V gene TRBV29-1 combines with J gene TRBJ2-7, with 9 bases fitting TRBD1. The CDR3 sequence is 14 residues long. V dropped 0 bases and J dropped 3; count of bases not matched to a gene: 3. Germline CDR1 is SQVTM and CDR2 is ANQGSEA. The CDR3 coding sequence is TGCAGCGTTGAAGAAAGACAGGGGGGCTACGAGCAGTACTTC. Translated: CSVEERQGGYEQYF.

This chain uses TRBV29-1 with TRBJ2-1; TRBD1 might be the D (5 bases). The germline V gene has CDR1 SQVTM and CDR2 ANQGSEA. Trimming shortened V by 5 bases and J by 4 bases, and 6 bases separated the two germline ends. This CDR3 is 11 amino acids long. CDR3 in DNA: TGCAGCGTTCAGGGTTACAATGAGCAGTTCTTC. Its translation is CSVQGYNEQFF.